The entry below gives a single T cell receptor beta chain sequence along with its context. Its matching antigen is unknown. Staining for CD45RO/CCR7/CD25/CD127/CD95/CD27 allowed sorting of CD4+ naive, central memory, regulatory and stem cell-like memory cells. Sorted populations were all over 95% pure. The record originates from a study of beta chain features in type 1 diabetes. V gave up 3 bases and J gave up 5 bases; unmatched junction bases: 12. Germline CDR1 reads KGHSH; CDR2 reads LQKENI. The CDR3 is 16 residues long. All of the isolated RNA was reverse transcribed, so expressed TCRB transcripts were sequenced. TCRdb keeps only in-frame clones here, not all; method: immunoSEQ multiplex PCR. Among more than 150,000 clones listed, about 13% were seen once. Overall study findings and caveats: Within the patient group, naive, central memory and Treg TCRB repertoires appeared more similar to each other than within healthy donors. A definitive answer on HLA type influencing TCRB rearrangement was not reached here.

Specimen: central memory CD4+ T cells from blood. This TCR was recovered from a young woman in good health. V usage is TRBV18 and J usage is TRBJ1-1, with 7 bases that match TRBD1. The CDR3: CASSPQPMTGLTEAFF. The CDR3, as DNA: TGTGCCAGCTCACCCCAACCGATGACAGGGTTAACTGAAGCTTTCTTT.